This T cell receptor (beta chain) was retrieved from a study of beta chain features in type 1 diabetes. J gave up 0 bases and V 6 bases, and 10 bases lay outside the gene matches. Germline V lookup: CDR1 KGHSH, CDR2 LQKENI. The CDR3 runs 17 residues. The isolated RNA, all of it, was reverse transcribed, so expressed TCRB transcripts were what got sequenced. TCRdb's copy holds only in-frame clones and misses some; the assay was immunoSEQ multiplex PCR. Of under 300,000 clones listed, around 7.8% are singletons. This clone was seen repeatedly, ten times or more. About 116 mL of blood, on average, came from one heparinised draw per donor.

This chain links TRBV18 with TRBJ1-1; TRBD1 matches at 10 bases. The sequence was collected from a woman in her late teens or twenties in good health. Sequencing input: central memory CD4+ T cells from blood. DNA of the CDR3: TGTGCCAGCTCCGTCGGGACAGGGGCAACAATGAACACTGAAGCTTTCTTT. It specifies CASSVGTGATMNTEAFF.